The 23 T cell receptor beta chains given below trace back to one sample, sequenced in a study of T cells after yellow fever vaccination. Each CDR3 protein gets one entry after TCRdb re-called the 5' RACE reads with MiXCR. The sample includes a few hundred thousand distinct CDR3 sequences, over 15% of them seen just once. Specimen: PBMCs, collected 15 days after the yellow fever booster vaccination. These receptors all come from a man under 40 who received the YFV17D yellow fever vaccine.

This clonotype was counted between two and nine times. The chain links TRBV11-2 to TRBJ2-7; D may be TRBD2 (6 bases). The ends were cut back, 1 base at V and 7 bases at J, with 26 bases in the middle. The CDR3 extends over 18 amino acids. Per germline, CDR1 SGHAT and CDR2 FQNNGV. The CDR3 coding sequence is TGTGCCAGCAGCTTAGGGTTCAATCGAGGGACTGCCAAGAGGGAGCAGTACTTC. Protein product: CASSLGFNRGTAKREQYF.

V gene TRBV5-1 combines with J gene TRBJ2-5; no clear D gene. The CDR3 spans 11 residues. V lost 6 bases and J 5 bases, leaving 8 bases between the germline ends. Germline V gene data show CDR1 as SGHRS and CDR2 as YFSETQ. The CDR3, as DNA: TGCGCCAGCAAGGCCGGGGAGACCCAGTACTTC. Amino acid sequence: CASKAGETQYF. Together with reference TRBV5-1 and TRBJ2-5, the CDR3 gives the full variable domain: KAGVTQTPRYLIKTRGQQVTLSCSPISGHRSVSWYQQTPGQGLQFLFEYFSETQRNKGNFPGRFSGRQFSNSRSEMNVSTLELGDSALYLCASKAGETQYFGPGTRLLVL.

The table lists this clonotype with a few counts. The chain employs TRBV7-2 and TRBJ2-5; D is uncertain. This CDR3 region has 12 residues. V lost 3 bases to trimming and J lost 5 bases, with 7 bases between them. Germline lookup yields CDR1 SGHTA and CDR2 FQGNSA. CDR3 coding DNA: TGTGCCAGCAGCTTCGGAACGGAGACCCAGTACTTC. It translates to CASSFGTETQYF. Complete variable domain (other parts from reference TRBV7-2 and TRBJ2-5): GAGVSQSPSNKVTEKGKDVELRCDPISGHTALYWYRQSLGQGLEFLIYFQGNSAPDKSGLPSDRFSAERTGGSVSTLTIQRTQQEDSAVYLCASSFGTETQYFGPGTRLLVL.

The J gene is TRBJ2-7, the V gene TRBV7-6; D unresolved. The CDR3 sequence is 13 residues long. CDR1 is SGHVS and CDR2 is FNYEAQ in the germline V gene. Trimming cost V 5 bases and J 7 bases, with 15 bases left between them. The CDR3 region has the DNA TGTGCCAGCAGCCCGCAGGCCGCTGGAGAGCAGTACTTC. Residues: CASSPQAAGEQYF.

This clonotype was seen a few times. The genes are TRBV6-5 and TRBJ2-7; TRBD2 agrees at 11 bases. Trimming took 4 bases from V and 2 from J; bases not matched to a gene: 4. The CDR3 is 15 amino acids. Germline lookup yields CDR1 MNHEY and CDR2 SVGAGI. CDR3 sequence (DNA): TGTGCCAGCAGTTCGACTAGCGGGATCCCCTACGAGCAGTACTTC. Protein sequence: CASSSTSGIPYEQYF.

A few counts support this clonotype. The genes are TRBV7-9 and TRBJ1-1; D not certain. V lost 4 bases, J lost 3 bases, and 12 bases lay in between. The germline V gene encodes CDR1 SEHNR and CDR2 FQNEAQ (reference sequence). This CDR3 comprises 14 residues. DNA of the CDR3: TGTGCCAGCAGCTCCAAGGCTCGGGACACTGAAGCTTTCTTT. Protein product: CASSSKARDTEAFF.

This clonotype was counted a few times. The V and J genes are TRBV27 and TRBJ2-7, with 9 positions matching TRBD1. V lost 3 bases and J lost 5; bases outside the gene matches: 11. The length of the CDR3 is 16 residues. Looked up from germline, CDR1 is MNHEY and CDR2 is SMNVEV (reference sequence). The DNA for the CDR3 is TGTGCCAGCAGTTTCGTACAGGGGGCTTCTGGGGACGAGCAGTACTTC. It specifies CASSFVQGASGDEQYF.

The rearrangement uses TRBV9 and TRBJ2-1, with 9 bases identical to TRBD2. This CDR3 has 17 amino acids. Looked up from germline, CDR1 is SGDLS and CDR2 is YYNGEE. J was trimmed by 5 bases and V by 4 bases; bases with no gene match: 13. The CDR3 DNA follows: TGTGCCAGCAGCTCCCGGGAGAGCGGGAGGCAAGACAATGAGCAGTTCTTC. Translation: CASSSRESGRQDNEQFF.

The rearrangement uses TRBV12-3 or TRBV12-4 and TRBJ1-1; D is possibly TRBD1 (5 bases). CDR3 size: 14 residues. Trimming stripped 6 bases from V and 4 bases from J, with 15 bases between. The CDR3 is CASSSFRGTTEAFF. CDR3 bases: TGTGCCAGCAGCTCCTTTCGAGGGACCACTGAAGCTTTCTTT.

The chain carries TRBV4-3 and TRBJ2-1, with 10 bases lining up with TRBD2. This CDR3 is 20 amino acids long. Unmatched junction bases numbered 13, after V lost 0 bases and J lost 2 bases. CDR1 is LGHNA and CDR2 is YSLEER in the germline V gene. The CDR3 DNA reads TGCGCCAGCAGCCAAGATCCCACCACGGCAGCGGGAGGGCCCTACAATGAGCAGTTCTTC. Its protein product is CASSQDPTTAAGGPYNEQFF.

In its sample, this clonotype was seen a few times. The chain employs TRBV28 and TRBJ2-5; possibly TRBD1 or TRBD2 for D (5 bases each). There are 13 residues in the CDR3. In germline, CDR1 is MDHEN, CDR2 SYDVKM. V lost 3 bases and J 3 bases, leaving 8 bases between the germline ends. The CDR3 coding sequence is TGTGCCAGCAGTTTGGGGGTTGAAGAGACCCAGTACTTC. As protein: CASSLGVEETQYF.

The chain recombines TRBV29-1 with TRBJ2-1, with 10 bases matching TRBD1. CDR3 length: 13 amino acids. CDR1 and CDR2 from the germline V gene are SQVTM and ANQGSEA. V dropped 6 bases and J dropped 10; count of bases not matched to a gene: 9. CDR3 protein: CSVRQGAGWEQFF. As DNA, the CDR3 is TGCAGCGTAAGACAGGGGGCTGGTTGGGAGCAGTTCTTC.

The rearrangement joins TRBV18 to TRBJ2-1; D gene unclear. This CDR3 is 14 amino acids long. Germline V CDR1 and CDR2: KGHSH, LQKENI. V lost 2 bases and J 6 bases, leaving 11 bases between the germline ends. The CDR3 loop reads CASSPTSASNEQFF. CDR3 nucleotides: TGTGCCAGCTCACCAACTTCAGCGAGCAATGAGCAGTTCTTC. Full variable domain (outside the CDR3, taken from reference TRBV18 and TRBJ2-1): NAGVMQNPRHLVRRRGQEARLRCSPMKGHSHVYWYRQLPEEGLKFMVYLQKENIIDESGMPKERFSAEFPKEGPSILRIQQVVRGDSAAYFCASSPTSASNEQFFGPGTRLTVL.

The DNA of the CDR3 is TGTGCCAGCAGTTACTTTTTTACAGGGGTAGATGACGAGCAGTTCTTC. Encoded protein: CASSYFFTGVDDEQFF. The rearrangement uses TRBV6-5 and TRBJ2-1, with 7 bases that match TRBD1. CDR3 length: 16 amino acids. V lost 1 base, J lost 10 bases, and 13 bases stayed unmatched. CDR1 MNHEY and CDR2 SVGAGI come from the germline V gene.

This clonotype appeared a few times. This rearrangement joins TRBV11-1 to TRBJ2-1, with TRBD1 identical over 8 bases. CDR3 size: 16 residues. V shed 4 bases and J 0 bases; nucleotides not matched to a gene: 5. Germline CDR1 is SGHAT and CDR2 is FQDESV (reference sequence). CDR3 sequence reads: CASSSGQGSSYNEQFF. CDR3 nucleotide sequence: TGTGCCAGCAGCTCCGGACAGGGCAGCTCCTACAATGAGCAGTTCTTC.

This clonotype was seen a handful of times. This chain joins TRBV5-1 and TRBJ2-3, with no clear D. The V end was cut by 0 bases, the J end by 0 bases, with 11 bases between. Germline V CDR1 and CDR2: SGHRS, YFSETQ. The CDR3 has 16 residues. Here the CDR3 DNA reads TGCGCCAGCAGCTTGGTTCCACTTCGGAGCACAGATACGCAGTATTTT. Its translation is CASSLVPLRSTDTQYF.

This clonotype was picked up many times. The rearrangement uses TRBV12-3 or TRBV12-4 and TRBJ2-7; perhaps TRBD1 as D (5 bases). This CDR3 is built from 12 residues. The V and J ends lost 5 bases and 3 bases respectively, with 8 bases between them. CDR3 DNA: TGTGCCAGCAGTCCAAGGGGCTACGAGCAGTACTTC. Its protein product is CASSPRGYEQYF.

Only a few counts were recorded for this clonotype. The V and J genes are TRBV5-1 and TRBJ2-1, with D unresolved. With 7 bases removed from V and 6 bases from J, the gap between germline ends came to 14 bases. CDR3 length: 13 amino acids. The germline gives CDR1 SGHRS, CDR2 YFSETQ. DNA for the CDR3: TGCGCCAGCGGTGAGGACGTGGGCAATGAGCAGTTCTTC. Amino acids: CASGEDVGNEQFF.

The V and J genes are TRBV18 and TRBJ1-1, with a weak D call TRBD1 (6 bases). From germline, CDR1 is KGHSH and CDR2 LQKENI. The CDR3 extends over 14 amino acids. Trimming cost V 5 bases and J 10 bases, with 20 bases left between them. As DNA, the CDR3 is TGTGCCAGCTCATACTCACAGGGAGAGGGTGGAGCTTTCTTT. It translates to CASSYSQGEGGAFF.

This clonotype was seen a few times. The CDR3 protein is CASSPGETIYTDTQYF. As DNA, the CDR3 is TGCGCCAGCAGCCCGGGGGAGACTATCTACACAGATACGCAGTATTTT. The chain joins TRBV4-3 to TRBJ2-3; tentative D call: TRBD2 (6 bases). With 4 bases removed from V and 2 bases from J, the gap between germline ends came to 16 bases. Germline values: CDR1 LGHNA, CDR2 YSLEER. The CDR3 sequence is 16 residues long.

The chain couples TRBV20-1 to TRBJ2-7; 8 nucleotides align to TRBD2. Per germline, CDR1 DFQATT and CDR2 SNEGSKA (reference sequence). V dropped 5 bases and J dropped 1; count of bases not matched to a gene: 4. The CDR3 sequence is 13 residues long. CDR3 amino acids: CSAERELSYEQYF. CDR3 coding DNA: TGCAGTGCTGAGCGGGAGTTGTCCTACGAGCAGTACTTC.

This sequence joins TRBV20-1 and TRBJ1-2; TRBD1 might be the D (5 bases). Germline-derived CDR1 and CDR2 are DFQATT and SNEGSKA (reference sequence). Trimming shortened V by 2 bases and J by 7 bases, and 11 bases separated the two germline ends. The CDR3 contains 12 residues. CDR3 sequence: CSARTGDFGYTF. The CDR3 nucleotides read TGCAGTGCTAGAACTGGGGACTTTGGCTACACCTTC.

The chain couples TRBV25-1 to TRBJ2-1; TRBD2 aligns across 9 bases. CDR1 MGHDK and CDR2 SYGVNS come from the germline V gene. The CDR3 has 16 amino acids. Trimming took 3 bases from V and 4 from J; bases not matched to a gene: 7. CDR3 in amino acids: CASSEYSGSLYNEQFF. The CDR3 region has the DNA TGTGCCAGCAGTGAGTATAGCGGGAGTCTATACAATGAGCAGTTCTTC.